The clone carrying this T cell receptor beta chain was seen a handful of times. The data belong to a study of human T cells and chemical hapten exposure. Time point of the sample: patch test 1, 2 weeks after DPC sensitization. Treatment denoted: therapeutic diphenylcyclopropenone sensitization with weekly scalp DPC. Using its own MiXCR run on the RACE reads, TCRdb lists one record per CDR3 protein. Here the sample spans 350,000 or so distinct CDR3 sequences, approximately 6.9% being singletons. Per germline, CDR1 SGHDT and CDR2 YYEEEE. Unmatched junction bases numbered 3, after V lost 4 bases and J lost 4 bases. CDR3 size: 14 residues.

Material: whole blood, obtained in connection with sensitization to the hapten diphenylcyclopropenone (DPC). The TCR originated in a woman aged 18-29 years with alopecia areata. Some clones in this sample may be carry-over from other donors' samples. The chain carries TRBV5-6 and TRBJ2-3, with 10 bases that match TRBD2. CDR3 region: CASSDSGGPDTQYF. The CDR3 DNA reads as TGTGCCAGCAGCGATAGCGGGGGGCCAGATACGCAGTATTTT.